The sequence of this T cell receptor beta chain was determined in a study of T cells in Graves' hyperthyroidism and ophthalmopathy. Trimming removed 8 bases from V and 7 bases from J, with 6 bases in between. There are 10 residues in the CDR3. CDR1 is ENHRY and CDR2 is SYGVKD in the germline V gene. Amplified TCR beta CDR3 regions came from RNA transcripts. TCR CDR3 regions were first amplified by RT-PCR with HTBI primers. TCRdb re-derived calls from the multiplex PCR reads in MiXCR, one entry per CDR3 protein. The sample lists around 720,000 distinct CDR3 sequences, about a third seen once, with around 32% in the top ten. This clonotype was picked up many times.

The sequencing sample was made of blood. The origin of this receptor is a woman aged 35 to 49 with Graves' hyperthyroidism. The chain is built from TRBV10-3 and TRBJ1-3; D gene ambiguous. The CDR3 here is CAIGSNTIYF. The CDR3 DNA is TGTGCCATCGGTTCCAACACCATATATTTT.